This passage covers 11 T cell receptor beta chains from one sample sequenced in a study of blood T cell repertoires in COVID-19. Assay: immunoSEQ multiplex PCR; the TCRdb copy retains only in-frame clones and omits some. The data show over 300,000 clones, with approximately 90% seen just once and approximately 0.96% held by the top ten. The material sequenced was PBMCs or T cells enriched from blood (not recorded which). Source of these receptors: a woman in her twenties or thirties with acute COVID-19.

The chain couples TRBV24-1 to TRBJ2-7, with D uncertain. V shed 1 base and J shed 7 bases, with 4 bases lying between them. The CDR3 is 11 amino acids. Germline V gene lookup returns CDR1 KGHDR and CDR2 SFDVKD. The CDR3 DNA reads as TGTGCCACCAGTGATTTCCGGGAGCAGTACTTC. Its protein is CATSDFREQYF.

In its sample, this clone was seen a few times. The chain couples TRBV6-1 to TRBJ1-5; weak D call: TRBD1 (5 bases). V was pared by 3 bases and J by 11 bases, with 11 bases between. The CDR3 is made up of 12 amino acids. Germline assignment: CDR1 MNHNS and CDR2 SASEGT. CDR3 region: CASSEKGLAQHF. In nucleotides, the CDR3 is TGTGCCAGCAGTGAGAAGGGGCTGGCCCAGCATTTT.

This chain uses TRBV18 with TRBJ1-3; no firm D call. The CDR3 is made up of 16 amino acids. CDR1 and CDR2 from the germline V gene are KGHSH and LQKENI. Trimming removed 2 bases from V and 6 bases from J, with 17 bases in between. CDR3 residues: CASSPSLALGENTIYF. CDR3 DNA sequence: TGTGCCAGCTCACCAAGCCTCGCTCTAGGCGAAAACACCATATATTTT.

The chain has TRBV21-1 and TRBJ2-7; the listed D gene, TRBD2, was not tested against the DNA. TRBV21-1 is a pseudogene segment. The CDR3 loop spans 17 amino acids. CDR3 amino acids: CASSKELALPLVREQYF. CDR3 DNA sequence: TGTGCCAGCAGCAAAGAGTTAGCGCTCCCCTTGGTACGCGAGCAGTACTTC.

This chain joins TRBV19 and TRBJ1-1, with TRBD1 identical over 8 bases. Germline values: CDR1 LNHDA, CDR2 SQIVND (reference sequence). J gave up 3 bases and V 2 bases, and 2 bases lay outside the gene matches. CDR3 length: 14 amino acids. CDR3: CASSIQGADTEAFF. The CDR3 bases are TGTGCCAGTAGTATACAGGGGGCGGACACTGAAGCTTTCTTT.

With respect to this clone: Other nucleotide sequences in the sample specify the same CDR3. The J gene is TRBJ2-7, the V gene TRBV6-5; D is ambiguous. Trimming left V 2 bases short and J 0 bases short, with 8 bases between. The CDR3 totals 14 residues. Per germline, CDR1 MNHEY and CDR2 SVGAGI. The chain's CDR3 is CASSYGRGSYEQYF. CDR3 in DNA: TGTGCCAGCAGTTACGGCAGAGGCTCCTACGAGCAGTACTTC.

This chain connects TRBV4-2 to TRBJ1-2; 7 bases align to TRBD1. Losses at the gene ends were 0 bases for V and 1 base for J; bases not matched to a gene: 5. Germline V gene lookup returns CDR1 LGHNA and CDR2 YNFKEQ. The CDR3 loop spans 16 amino acids. As DNA, the CDR3 is TGTGCCAGCAGCCAAGACGGGGACAGATATAACTATGGCTACACCTTC. Residues: CASSQDGDRYNYGYTF.

The V and J genes are TRBV18 and TRBJ2-7, with a possible D match to TRBD1 (6 bases). The CDR3 contains 15 residues. Germline CDR1 KGHSH, CDR2 LQKENI. V lost 6 bases to trimming and J lost 3 bases, with 18 bases between them. CDR3 residues: CASSHSTGNRYEQYF. CDR3 bases: TGTGCCAGCTCTCACTCGACAGGCAACCGCTACGAGCAGTACTTC.

V usage is TRBV6-5 and J usage is TRBJ1-6; D is perhaps TRBD1 (6 bases). The CDR3 has 15 residues. Trimming removed 8 bases at V and 9 bases at J, with 20 bases between. Germline V gene lookup returns CDR1 MNHEY and CDR2 SVGAGI. CDR3 in amino acids: CASRDRAGVFSPLHF. The CDR3, as DNA: TGTGCCAGCCGCGACCGGGCAGGGGTTTTTTCACCCCTCCACTTT.

The rearrangement links TRBV5-1 to TRBJ1-4; 8 positions match TRBD1. With V trimmed by 1 base and J by 8 bases, 4 bases remained unmatched. This CDR3 has 14 amino acids. Germline-derived CDR1 and CDR2 are SGHRS and YFSETQ. The chain's CDR3 is CASSLPGGEEKLFF. Written as DNA, the CDR3 is TGCGCCAGCAGCTTGCCAGGGGGCGAAGAAAAACTGTTTTTT.

The chain has TRBV21-1 and TRBJ2-2; TRBD1 is the table's D call and was not checked against the DNA. TRBV21-1 is described as a pseudogene. The CDR3 length is 16 residues. This chain's CDR3 is CASSLSGTDRAGELFF. The CDR3 DNA sequence: TGTGCCAGCAGCCTATCAGGGACAGATCGAGCCGGGGAGCTGTTTTTT.